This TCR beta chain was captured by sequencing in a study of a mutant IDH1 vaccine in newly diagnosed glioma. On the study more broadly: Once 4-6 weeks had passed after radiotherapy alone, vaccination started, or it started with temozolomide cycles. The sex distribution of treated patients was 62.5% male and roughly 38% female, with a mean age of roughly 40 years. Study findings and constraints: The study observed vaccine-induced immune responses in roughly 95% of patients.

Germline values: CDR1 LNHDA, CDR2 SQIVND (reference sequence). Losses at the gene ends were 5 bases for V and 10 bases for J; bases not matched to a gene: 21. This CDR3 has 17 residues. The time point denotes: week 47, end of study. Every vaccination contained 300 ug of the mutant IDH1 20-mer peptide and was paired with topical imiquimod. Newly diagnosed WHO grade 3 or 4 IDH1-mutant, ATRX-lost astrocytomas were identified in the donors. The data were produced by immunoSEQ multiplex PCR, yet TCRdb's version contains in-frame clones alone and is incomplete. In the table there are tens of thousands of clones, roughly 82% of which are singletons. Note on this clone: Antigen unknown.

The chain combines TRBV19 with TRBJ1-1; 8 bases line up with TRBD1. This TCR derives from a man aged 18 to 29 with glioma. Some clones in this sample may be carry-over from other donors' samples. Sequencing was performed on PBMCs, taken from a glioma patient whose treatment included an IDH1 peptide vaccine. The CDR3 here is CASSLDTGTGSPYVAFF. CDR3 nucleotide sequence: TGTGCCAGTAGTCTCGATACCGGGACAGGTTCTCCGTACGTAGCTTTCTTT.